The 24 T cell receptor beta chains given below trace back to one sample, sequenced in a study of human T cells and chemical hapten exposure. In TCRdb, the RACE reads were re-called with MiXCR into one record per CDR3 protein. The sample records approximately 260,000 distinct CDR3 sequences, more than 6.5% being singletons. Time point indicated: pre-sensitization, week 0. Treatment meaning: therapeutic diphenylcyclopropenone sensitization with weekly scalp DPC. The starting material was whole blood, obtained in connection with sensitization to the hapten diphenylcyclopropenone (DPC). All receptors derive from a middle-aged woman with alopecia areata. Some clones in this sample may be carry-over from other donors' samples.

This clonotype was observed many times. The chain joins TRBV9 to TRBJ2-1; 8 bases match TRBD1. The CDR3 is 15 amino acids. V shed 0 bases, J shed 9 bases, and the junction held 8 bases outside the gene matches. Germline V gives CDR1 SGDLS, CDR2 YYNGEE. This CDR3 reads CASSVGSGGASEQFF. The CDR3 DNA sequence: TGTGCCAGCAGCGTAGGCTCAGGGGGCGCCAGTGAGCAGTTCTTC.

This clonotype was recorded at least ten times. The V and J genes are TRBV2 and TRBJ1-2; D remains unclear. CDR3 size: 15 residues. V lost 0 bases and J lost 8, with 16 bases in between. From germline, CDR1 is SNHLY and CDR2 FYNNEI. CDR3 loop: CASSEASRGRRGYTF. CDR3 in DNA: TGTGCCAGCAGTGAAGCATCCCGAGGACGACGGGGCTACACCTTC.

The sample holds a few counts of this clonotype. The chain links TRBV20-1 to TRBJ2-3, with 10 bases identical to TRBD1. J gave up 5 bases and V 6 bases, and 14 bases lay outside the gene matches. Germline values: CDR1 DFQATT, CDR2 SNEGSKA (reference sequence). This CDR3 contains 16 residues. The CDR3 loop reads CSAPPRGTGAIDTQYF. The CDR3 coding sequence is TGCAGTGCACCACCACGGGGGACAGGGGCAATAGATACGCAGTATTTT.

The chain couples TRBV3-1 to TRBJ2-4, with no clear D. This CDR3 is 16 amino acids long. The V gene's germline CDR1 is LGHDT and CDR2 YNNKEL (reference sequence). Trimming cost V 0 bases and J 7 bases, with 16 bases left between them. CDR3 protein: CASSQEVGQVDNIQYF. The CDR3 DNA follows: TGTGCCAGCAGCCAAGAGGTCGGGCAGGTCGACAACATTCAGTACTTC.

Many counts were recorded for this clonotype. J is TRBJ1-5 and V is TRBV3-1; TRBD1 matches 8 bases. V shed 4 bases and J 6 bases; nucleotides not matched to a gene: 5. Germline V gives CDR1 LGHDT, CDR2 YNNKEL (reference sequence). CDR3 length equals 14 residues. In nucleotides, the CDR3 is TGTGCCAGCAGCCCCGGACAGGGCCGTCAGCCCCAGCATTTT. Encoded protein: CASSPGQGRQPQHF.

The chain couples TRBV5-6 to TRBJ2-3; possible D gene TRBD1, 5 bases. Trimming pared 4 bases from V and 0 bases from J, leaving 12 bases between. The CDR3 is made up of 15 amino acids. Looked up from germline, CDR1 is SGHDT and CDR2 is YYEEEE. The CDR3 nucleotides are TGTGCCAGCAGCCGCAAAGGGGCTAGCACAGATACGCAGTATTTT. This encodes CASSRKGASTDTQYF.

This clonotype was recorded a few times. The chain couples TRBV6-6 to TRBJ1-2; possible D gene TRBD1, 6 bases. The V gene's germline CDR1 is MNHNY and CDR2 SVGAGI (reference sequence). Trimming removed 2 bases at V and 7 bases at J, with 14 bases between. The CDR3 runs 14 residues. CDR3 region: CASSYNSGESGYTF. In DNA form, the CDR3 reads TGTGCCAGCAGTTACAATTCAGGGGAGTCTGGCTACACCTTC.

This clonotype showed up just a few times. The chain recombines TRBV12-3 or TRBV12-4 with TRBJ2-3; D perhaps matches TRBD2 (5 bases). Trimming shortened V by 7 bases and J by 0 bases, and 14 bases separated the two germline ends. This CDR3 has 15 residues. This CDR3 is CASTRSGVSTDTQYF. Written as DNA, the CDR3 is TGTGCCAGCACCCGTTCCGGGGTTAGCACAGATACGCAGTATTTT.

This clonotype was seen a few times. For the CDR3, the DNA is TGCAGTGCCGTGGAGGGGAGCACAGATACGCAGTATTTT. This codes for CSAVEGSTDTQYF. V usage is TRBV20-1 and J usage is TRBJ2-3, with D tentatively TRBD2 (6 bases). Germline CDR1 DFQATT, CDR2 SNEGSKA (reference sequence). This CDR3 contains 13 residues. V was clipped by 6 bases and J by 0 bases, with 10 bases between them.

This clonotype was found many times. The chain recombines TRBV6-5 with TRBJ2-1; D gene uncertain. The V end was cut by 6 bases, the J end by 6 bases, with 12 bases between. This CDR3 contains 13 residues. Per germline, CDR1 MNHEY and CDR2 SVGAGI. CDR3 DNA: TGTGCCAGCAGCATATCAACGATCAATGAGCAGTTCTTC. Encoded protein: CASSISTINEQFF.

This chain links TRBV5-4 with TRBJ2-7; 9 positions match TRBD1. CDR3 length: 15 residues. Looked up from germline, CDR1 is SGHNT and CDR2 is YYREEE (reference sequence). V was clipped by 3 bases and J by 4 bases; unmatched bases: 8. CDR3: CASSSAGTGHYEQYF. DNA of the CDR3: TGTGCCAGCAGCTCCGCCGGGACAGGGCATTACGAGCAGTACTTC.

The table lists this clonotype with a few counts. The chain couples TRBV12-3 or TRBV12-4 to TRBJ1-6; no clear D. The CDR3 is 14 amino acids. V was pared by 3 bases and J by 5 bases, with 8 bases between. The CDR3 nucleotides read TGTGCCAGCAGTTTTGCTGGGGATAATTCACCCCTCCACTTT. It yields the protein CASSFAGDNSPLHF.

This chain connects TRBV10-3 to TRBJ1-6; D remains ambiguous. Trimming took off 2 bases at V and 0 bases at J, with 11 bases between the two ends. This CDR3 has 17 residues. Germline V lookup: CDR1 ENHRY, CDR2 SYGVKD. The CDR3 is CAISENAGSSYNSPLHF. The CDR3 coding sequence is TGTGCCATCAGTGAGAATGCGGGGAGCTCCTATAATTCACCCCTCCACTTT.

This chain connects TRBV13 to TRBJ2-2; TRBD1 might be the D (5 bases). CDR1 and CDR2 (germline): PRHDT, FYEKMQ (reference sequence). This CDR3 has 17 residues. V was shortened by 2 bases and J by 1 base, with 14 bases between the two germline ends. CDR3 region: CASSLRPRVLNTGELFF. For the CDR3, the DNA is TGTGCCAGCAGCTTAAGGCCCAGGGTCCTGAACACCGGGGAGCTGTTTTTT. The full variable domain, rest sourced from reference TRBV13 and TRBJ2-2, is AAGVIQSPRHLIKEKRETATLKCYPIPRHDTVYWYQQGPGQDPQFLISFYEKMQSDKGSIPDRFSAQQFSDYHSELNMSSLELGDSALYFCASSLRPRVLNTGELFFGEGSRLTVL.

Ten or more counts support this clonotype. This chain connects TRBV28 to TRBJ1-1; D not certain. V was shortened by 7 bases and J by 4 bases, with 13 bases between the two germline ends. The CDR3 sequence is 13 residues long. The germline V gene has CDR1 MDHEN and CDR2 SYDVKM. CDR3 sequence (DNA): TGTGCCAGCACCGGGGAAATGGGCACTGAAGCTTTCTTT. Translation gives CASTGEMGTEAFF.

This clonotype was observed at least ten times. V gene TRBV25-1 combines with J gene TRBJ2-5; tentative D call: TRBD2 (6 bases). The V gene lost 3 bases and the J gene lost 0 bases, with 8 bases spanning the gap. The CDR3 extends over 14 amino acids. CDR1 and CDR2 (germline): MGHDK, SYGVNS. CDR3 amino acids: CASSDGGYQETQYF. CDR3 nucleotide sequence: TGTGCCAGCAGTGATGGAGGGTACCAAGAGACCCAGTACTTC.

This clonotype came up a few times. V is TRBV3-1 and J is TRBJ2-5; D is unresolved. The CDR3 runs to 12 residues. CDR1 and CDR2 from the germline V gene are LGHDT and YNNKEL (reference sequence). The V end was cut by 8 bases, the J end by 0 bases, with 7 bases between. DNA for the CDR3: TGTGCCAGCTGTCTAAACCAAGAGACCCAGTACTTC. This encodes CASCLNQETQYF.

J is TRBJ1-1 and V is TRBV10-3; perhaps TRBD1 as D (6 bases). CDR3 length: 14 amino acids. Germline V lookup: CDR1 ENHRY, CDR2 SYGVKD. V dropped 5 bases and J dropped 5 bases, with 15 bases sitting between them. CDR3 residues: CAISPGTKSTEAFF. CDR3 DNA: TGTGCCATCAGTCCCGGGACAAAGTCGACTGAAGCTTTCTTT.

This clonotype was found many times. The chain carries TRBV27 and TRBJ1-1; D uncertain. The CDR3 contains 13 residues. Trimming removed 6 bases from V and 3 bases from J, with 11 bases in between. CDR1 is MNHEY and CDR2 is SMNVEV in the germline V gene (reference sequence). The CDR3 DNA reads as TGTGCCAGCAGCTCCTCACCATACACTGAAGCTTTCTTT. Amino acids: CASSSSPYTEAFF.

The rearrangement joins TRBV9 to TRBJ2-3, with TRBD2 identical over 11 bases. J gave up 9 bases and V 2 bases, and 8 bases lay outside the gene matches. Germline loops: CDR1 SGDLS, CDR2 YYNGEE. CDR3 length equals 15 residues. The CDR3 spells CASSVRLLAGDTQYF. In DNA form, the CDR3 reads TGTGCCAGCAGCGTCAGGCTACTAGCGGGAGACACGCAGTATTTT.

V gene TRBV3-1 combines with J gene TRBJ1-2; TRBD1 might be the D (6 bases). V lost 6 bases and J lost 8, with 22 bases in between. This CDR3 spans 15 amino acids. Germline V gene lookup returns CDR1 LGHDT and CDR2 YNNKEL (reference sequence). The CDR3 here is CASSPRGQRTGGYTF. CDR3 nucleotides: TGTGCCAGCAGTCCAAGGGGACAAAGGACCGGGGGCTACACCTTC.

DNA for the CDR3: TGTGCCAGCAGCTCAGGACTAGCGGGAGGAATCGAGCAGTTCTTC. Amino acid sequence: CASSSGLAGGIEQFF. The chain links TRBV11-2 to TRBJ2-1, with 14 bases identical to TRBD2. CDR1 is SGHAT, CDR2 FQNNGV, per germline. Trimming cost V 4 bases and J 10 bases; bases outside gene matches: 6. The length of the CDR3 is 15 residues. Based on the CDR3 plus reference TRBV11-2 and TRBJ2-1, the full variable domain is EAGVAQSPRYKIIEKRQSVAFWCNPISGHATLYWYQQILGQGPKLLIQFQNNGVVDDSQLPKDRFSAERLKGVDSTLKIQPAKLEDSAVYLCASSSGLAGGIEQFFGPGTRLTVL.

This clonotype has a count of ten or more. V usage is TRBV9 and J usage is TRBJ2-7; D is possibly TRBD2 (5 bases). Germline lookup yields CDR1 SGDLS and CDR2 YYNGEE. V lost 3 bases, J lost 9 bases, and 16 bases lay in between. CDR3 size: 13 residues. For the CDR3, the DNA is TGTGCCAGCAGCGGAGGACCGGGGTTCGGGCAGTACTTC. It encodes CASSGGPGFGQYF.

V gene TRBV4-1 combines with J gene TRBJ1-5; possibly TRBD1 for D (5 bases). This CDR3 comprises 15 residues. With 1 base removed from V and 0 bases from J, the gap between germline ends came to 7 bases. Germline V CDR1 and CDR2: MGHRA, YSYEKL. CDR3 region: CASSQGGTSNQPQHF. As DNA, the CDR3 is TGCGCCAGCAGCCAAGGAGGGACTAGCAATCAGCCCCAGCATTTT.